What follows are 16 T cell receptor beta chains derived from one specimen sequenced in a study of neoadjuvant anti-PD-1 for oral cavity cancer. The method was immunoSEQ multiplex PCR; TCRdb's version includes in-frame clones alone and lacks a portion of them. Altogether over 8,500 clones are present, 65% to 80% being singletons, with the ten largest covering about 8.6%. Source: tumor tissue, taken before nivolumab (anti-PD-1) treatment. Every receptor here comes from a person between 40 and 80 years old with oral cavity squamous cell carcinoma.

This clone has only one observation. The chain couples TRBV12-5 to TRBJ1-5, with TRBD1 as a possible D gene (5 bases). V shed 6 bases and J shed 3 bases, with 21 bases lying between them. The CDR3 is made up of 17 amino acids. Germline-derived CDR1 and CDR2 are LGHNT and FRNRAP. Here the CDR3 DNA reads TGTGCTAGTGGACCCACAGCCGTCCCAGGGTACAATCAGCCCCAGCATTTT. Its protein product is CASGPTAVPGYNQPQHF.

This clone has more than one count but fewer than ten. This chain links TRBV21-1 with TRBJ2-2; the table names TRBD1, a call not compared with the DNA. TRBV21-1 is noted as a pseudogene. This CDR3 region has 14 residues. The CDR3 nucleotides read TGTGCCAGCAGCGTCGACAGGAGCCCCGGGGAGCTGTTTTTT. This gives the protein CASSVDRSPGELFF.

This chain connects TRBV7-3 to TRBJ2-1; D is uncertain. This CDR3 spans 12 amino acids. The V gene's germline CDR1 is SGHTA and CDR2 FQGTGA. V lost 1 base, J lost 13 bases, and 11 bases lay in between. CDR3 in DNA: TGTGCCAGCAGCTTAATTTTAGGAGAACAGTTCTTC. It is translated as CASSLILGEQFF.

This rearrangement joins TRBV2 to TRBJ2-7; TRBD2 is a possible D gene (5 bases). Germline V gene data show CDR1 as SNHLY and CDR2 as FYNNEI. This CDR3 region has 11 residues. The V end was cut by 5 bases, the J end by 4 bases, with 6 bases between. Here the CDR3 DNA reads TGTGCCAGCAGTCGGAGGTACGAGCAGTACTTC. It specifies CASSRRYEQYF. The variable domain in full, completed from reference TRBV2 and TRBJ2-7, reads EPEVTQTPSHQVTQMGQEVILRCVPISNHLYFYWYRQILGQKVEFLVSFYNNEISEKSEIFDDQFSVERPDGSNFTLKIRSTKLEDSAMYFCASSRRYEQYFGPGTRLTVT.

This clone was seen just once. V and J are TRBV19 and TRBJ1-6; maybe TRBD1 (6 bases). This CDR3 has 18 amino acids. Germline V gives CDR1 LNHDA, CDR2 SQIVND (reference sequence). Trimming left V 4 bases short and J 0 bases short, with 16 bases between. In DNA form, the CDR3 reads TGTGCCAGTAGTACCGCCGGGACACTGAGCTCCTATAATTCACCCCTCCACTTT. Translated: CASSTAGTLSSYNSPLHF.

This chain connects TRBV2 to TRBJ2-4; no firm D call. Germline CDR1 is SNHLY and CDR2 is FYNNEI. V was clipped by 7 bases and J by 8 bases, with 18 bases between them. The CDR3 covers 14 residues. The CDR3 DNA reads TGTGCCAGCAAAGTGGGCCTCCTTAGAGACATTCAGTACTTC. It codes for CASKVGLLRDIQYF.

The chain carries TRBV7-9 and TRBJ2-3; possibly TRBD1 or TRBD2 for D (6 bases each). The V gene lost 1 base and the J gene lost 2 bases, with 13 bases spanning the gap. Germline V gene lookup returns CDR1 SEHNR and CDR2 FQNEAQ (reference sequence). The CDR3 has 16 residues. CDR3 sequence reads: CASSLVVGGTTDTQYF. The DNA of the CDR3 is TGTGCCAGCAGCTTAGTAGTGGGGGGCACCACAGATACGCAGTATTTT.

The chain uses TRBV18 and TRBJ2-2, with D maybe TRBD1 (5 bases). Germline V CDR1 and CDR2: KGHSH, LQKENI. The CDR3 length is 15 residues. Trimming stripped 6 bases from V and 1 base from J, with 12 bases between. CDR3 coding DNA: TGTGCCAGCTCCCCTCAAGACAGGAACACCGGGGAGCTGTTTTTT. It translates to CASSPQDRNTGELFF.

This clone was found once. The rearrangement joins TRBV15 to TRBJ1-2, with TRBD1 identical over 7 bases. With V trimmed by 4 bases and J by 7 bases, 9 bases remained unmatched. This CDR3 is built from 14 residues. CDR1 is LNHNV and CDR2 is YYDKDF in the germline V gene (reference sequence). Here the CDR3 DNA reads TGTGCCACCAGCACACGTCGGACAGGAACTGGCTACACCTTC. Its protein product is CATSTRRTGTGYTF.

V is TRBV5-1 and J is TRBJ2-5, with D unresolved. CDR3 size: 12 residues. Germline-derived CDR1 and CDR2 are SGHRS and YFSETQ. V lost 4 bases and J lost 1, with 5 bases in between. In nucleotides, the CDR3 is TGCGCCAGCAGCCTGTCCCAAGAGACCCAGTACTTC. This encodes CASSLSQETQYF.

This chain connects TRBV11-2 to TRBJ2-1; no clear D gene. CDR3 size: 16 residues. Germline V gives CDR1 SGHAT, CDR2 FQNNGV. The V end was cut by 6 bases, the J end by 5 bases, with 20 bases between. The CDR3 sequence: CASSQPGSRQHNEQFF. The CDR3, as DNA: TGTGCCAGCAGTCAACCGGGCAGCCGCCAACACAATGAGCAGTTCTTC.

V gene TRBV4-2 combines with J gene TRBJ2-7; D possibly matches TRBD1 or TRBD2 (5 bases each). Germline V gene lookup returns CDR1 LGHNA and CDR2 YNFKEQ. The CDR3 is made up of 15 amino acids. The germline V and J ends were trimmed by 0 bases and 4 bases, with 13 bases remaining between them. The CDR3 is CASSQDGDGLYEQYF. CDR3 DNA sequence: TGTGCCAGCAGCCAAGACGGGGACGGACTTTACGAGCAGTACTTC.

The chain employs TRBV10-2 and TRBJ1-4; D gene uncertain. Trimming took 6 bases from V and 7 from J, leaving 15 bases between them. In germline, CDR1 is WSHSY, CDR2 SAAADI. This CDR3 is built from 14 residues. The CDR3 here is CASRPRVEGEKLFF. CDR3 coding DNA: TGCGCCAGCAGGCCGAGGGTGGAAGGTGAAAAACTGTTTTTT.

The chain joins TRBV6-5 to TRBJ1-4, with D maybe TRBD1 (6 bases). The CDR3 length is 16 residues. In germline, CDR1 is MNHEY, CDR2 SVGAGI. Between the trimmed V and J ends, which lost 0 bases and 10 bases, there was a span of 18 bases. The CDR3 is CASSYSSARTEGKLFF. CDR3 in DNA: TGTGCCAGCAGTTACTCGTCAGCGAGGACAGAAGGAAAACTGTTTTTT.

The chain couples TRBV11-2 to TRBJ2-2; 9 positions agree with TRBD2. CDR1 is SGHAT and CDR2 is FQNNGV in the germline V gene. The CDR3 has 15 residues. V trimming: 5 bases; J trimming: 9 bases; junction bases outside the gene matches: 10. CDR3 bases: TGTGCCAGCAGCCTCCTAGCGGGAAGGGCCAGGGAGCTGTTTTTT. This encodes CASSLLAGRARELFF.

J is TRBJ1-1 and V is TRBV7-9; TRBD1 agrees at 7 bases. Germline trimming cut 4 bases from V and 4 bases from J; bases unmatched to any gene: 12. Looked up from germline, CDR1 is SEHNR and CDR2 is FQNEAQ (reference sequence). This CDR3 comprises 16 residues. CDR3 protein: CASSSQGVDSVTEAFF. CDR3 nucleotides: TGTGCCAGCAGCTCCCAGGGGGTCGACAGCGTCACTGAAGCTTTCTTT.